The T cell receptor (beta chain) described here comes from a study of cytomegalovirus exposure and HLA in healthy donors. PCR used 60 Vbeta primers and 13 Jbeta primers. This table comes from immunoSEQ multiplex PCR, and its TCRdb copy is limited to in-frame clones, with some not included. This table has about 99,000 clones, roughly 9.1% appearing once. General observations from the study: An apparent linkage of common viral pathogens to several of the most significant clusters emerged in a later analysis. In an earlier analysis, most TCR beta V segments were productive about 87% or about 30% of the time. The authors later linked a missense DCLRE1C variant to TCR beta V- and J-gene trimming.

The germline gives CDR1 SGHNT, CDR2 YENEEA. The trim removed 3 bases at V and 6 bases at J, leaving 24 bases unmatched. The CDR3 spans 20 residues. This clone has just a few counts. Its target is not known. V gene TRBV11-3 combines with J gene TRBJ1-2, with 8 nucleotides matching TRBD1. The receptor was isolated from a man aged 35 to 55 in good health and CMV-seropositive. Specimen: PBMCs. CDR3 bases: TGTGCCAGCAGCTTCGGACACCTCCGGGACAGGCTCTATGGAGGGGATGGCTACACCTTC. This encodes CASSFGHLRDRLYGGDGYTF.